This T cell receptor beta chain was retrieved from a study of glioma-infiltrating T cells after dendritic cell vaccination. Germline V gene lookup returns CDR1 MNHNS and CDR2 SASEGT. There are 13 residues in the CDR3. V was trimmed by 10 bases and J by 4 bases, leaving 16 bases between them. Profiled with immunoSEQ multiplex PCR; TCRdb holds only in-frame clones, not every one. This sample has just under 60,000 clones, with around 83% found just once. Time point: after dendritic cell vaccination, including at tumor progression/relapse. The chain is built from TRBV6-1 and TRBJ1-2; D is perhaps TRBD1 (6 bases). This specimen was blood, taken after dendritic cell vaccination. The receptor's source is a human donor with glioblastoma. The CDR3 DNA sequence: TGTGCCATCGAAGTAACAGGGATCTATGGCTACACCTTC. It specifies CAIEVTGIYGYTF.